The rows below give T cell receptor beta chains drawn from one sample of a study of cytomegalovirus exposure and HLA in healthy donors. Sequencing used immunoSEQ multiplex PCR; TCRdb keeps in-frame clones, though not all of them. The table lists approximately 200,000 clones, around 80% of them singletons. The sequenced material came from PBMCs. The receptors derive from a woman under 30 in good health and CMV-seropositive. The CDR3 runs from the conserved cysteine through the conserved F or W. The D gene is left open where the match is weak. Rows give clone size only sometimes, using once, few, many, or a class for an expanded clone.

V gene	D gene	J gene	clone size	CDR3 protein	CDR3 DNA
TRBV19	TRBD1	TRBJ1-5	-	CASRGQELNQPQHF	TGTGCCAGTCGGGGACAGGAACTAAATCAGCCCCAGCATTTT
TRBV7-9	TRBD2	TRBJ2-3	-	CASSLGAGGPDTQYF	TGTGCCAGCAGCTTAGGGGCGGGGGGGCCCGATACGCAGTATTTT
TRBV2	-	TRBJ1-2	-	CASKKDRPNYGYTF	TGTGCCAGCAAAAAGGACAGACCTAACTATGGCTACACCTTC
TRBV4-1	TRBD1	TRBJ1-1	-	CASSHLTGGLTEAFF	TGCGCCAGCAGCCACCTGACAGGGGGCTTGACTGAAGCTTTCTTT
TRBV7-9	TRBD1	TRBJ1-2	-	CASSRTGTNYGYTF	TGTGCCAGCAGCAGGACAGGGACCAACTATGGCTACACCTTC
TRBV7-2	TRBD1	TRBJ1-2	-	CASTVPRGRDYGYTF	TGTGCCAGCACCGTCCCAAGGGGGCGTGACTATGGCTACACCTTC
TRBV28	TRBD2	TRBJ2-6	-	CASSLGGTGANVLTF	TGTGCCAGCAGTTTGGGGGGGACCGGGGCCAACGTCCTGACTTTC
TRBV10-2	-	TRBJ2-3	-	CASSGIAGARDTQYF	TGCGCCAGCAGTGGTATTGCGGGGGCCAGAGATACGCAGTATTTT
TRBV7-2	-	TRBJ1-1	-	CACRGMNTEAFF	TGTGCCTGCAGGGGCATGAACACTGAAGCTTTCTTT
TRBV28	TRBD2	TRBJ2-3	-	CASSSIIRGGLLLTDTQYF	TGTGCCAGCAGCTCGATAATCCGGGGGGGCCTTCTATTGACAGATACGCAGTATTTT
TRBV7-9	TRBD2	TRBJ2-2	-	CASSLQPGGRGTGELFF	TGTGCCAGCAGCTTACAGCCGGGGGGGCGTGGCACCGGGGAGCTGTTTTTT
TRBV5-6	-	TRBJ2-1	-	CASSLGHPSVNEQFF	TGTGCCAGCAGTCTAGGACATCCATCAGTCAATGAGCAGTTCTTC
TRBV6-1	-	TRBJ1-2	once	CASSEGPQGSRYTF	TGTGCCAGCAGCGAAGGACCACAGGGTTCGCGCTACACCTTC
TRBV6-6	-	TRBJ1-2	once	CASSYSTDYGYTF	TGTGCCAGCAGTTACTCAACAGACTATGGCTACACCTTC
TRBV9	TRBD1	TRBJ1-6	few	CASSVEGTGNSPLHF	TGTGCCAGCAGCGTAGAAGGGACAGGTAATTCACCCCTCCACTTT
TRBV15	TRBD1	TRBJ2-1	-	CATSTDRGRIVEQFF	TGTGCCACCAGCACAGACAGGGGACGTATCGTTGAGCAGTTCTTC
TRBV12-5	TRBD1	TRBJ1-5	-	CASGLGDSRNQPQHF	TGTGCTAGTGGTTTGGGGGACAGTCGAAATCAGCCCCAGCATTTT
TRBV29-1	-	TRBJ1-2	-	CSVAVQGGYGYTF	TGCAGCGTTGCGGTCCAGGGAGGCTATGGCTACACCTTC
TRBV4-1	-	TRBJ1-3	-	CASSQDNRLSSGNTIYF	TGCGCCAGCAGCCAAGATAATCGACTGAGCTCTGGAAACACTATATATTTT
TRBV2	TRBD2	TRBJ2-3	-	CASSAGPGASGGESTDTQYF	TGTGCCAGCAGTGCTGGGCCAGGGGCTAGCGGGGGGGAAAGCACAGATACGCAGTATTTT
TRBV2	TRBD1	TRBJ1-2	-	CASSRAGGIYGYTF	TGTGCCAGCAGTAGGGCAGGGGGCATCTATGGCTACACCTTC
TRBV2	-	TRBJ1-1	once	CASRPHDLNTEAFF	TGTGCCAGCAGACCCCACGACTTGAACACTGAAGCTTTCTTT
TRBV9	TRBD1	TRBJ1-2	-	CASSVTSGTDYGYTF	TGTGCCAGCAGCGTCACCTCCGGGACAGACTATGGCTACACCTTC
TRBV11-2	-	TRBJ1-2	-	CASSQTGNYGYTF	TGTGCCAGCAGCCAAACAGGGAACTATGGCTACACCTTC
TRBV6-5	-	TRBJ1-5	-	CASSLGGRGDQPQHF	TGTGCCAGCAGTCTCGGGGGTCGCGGAGATCAGCCCCAGCATTTT
TRBV19	-	TRBJ2-2	-	CASSLQDPGGELFF	TGTGCCAGTAGCTTACAGGACCCCGGCGGGGAGCTGTTTTTT